Listed below are T cell receptor beta chains from one sample, sequenced in a study of CD8+ T cells in alopecia areata. The assay was immunoSEQ multiplex PCR, and TCRdb's table has in-frame clones only and misses some. This sample has hundreds of thousands of clones, with about 60% found just once. The sample here was CD4+ T cells sorted from blood, taken at week 0. The receptors were gathered from a human donor with alopecia areata. CDR3s include the opening cysteine and the closing phenylalanine or tryptophan. A D gene is named only where the DNA matches it firmly. Clone size appears in some rows only: once, few, many, or a class for an expanded clone.

j_gene: TRBJ2-3; d_gene: TRBD2; v_gene: TRBV5-1; abundance: NA; CDR3nt: TGCGCCAGCAGCTACACAGCGGGGCCGGCAGATACGCAGTATTTT; CDR3aa: CASSYTAGPADTQYF
j_gene: TRBJ2-1; d_gene: NA; v_gene: TRBV12-5; abundance: NA; CDR3nt: TGTGCTAGTGGTTTGGTACGGACTATAGGCTATGAGCAGTTCTTC; CDR3aa: CASGLVRTIGYEQFF
j_gene: TRBJ1-2; d_gene: TRBD1; v_gene: TRBV9; abundance: few; CDR3nt: TGTGCCAGCGCGAAGGGACAGAACTATGGCTACACCTTC; CDR3aa: CASAKGQNYGYTF
j_gene: TRBJ1-3; d_gene: NA; v_gene: TRBV30; abundance: few; CDR3nt: TGTGCCACGGGAGGGCCTGGAAACACCATATATTTT; CDR3aa: CATGGPGNTIYF
j_gene: TRBJ2-3; d_gene: NA; v_gene: TRBV6-5; abundance: NA; CDR3nt: TGTGCCAGCAGTTACTCCCGGGAGCCCCCAGATACGCAGTATTTT; CDR3aa: CASSYSREPPDTQYF
j_gene: TRBJ2-5; d_gene: TRBD2; v_gene: TRBV7-7; abundance: NA; CDR3nt: TGTGCTAGCAGCAAAACTAGCGTTGCGGAGACCCAGTACTTC; CDR3aa: CASSKTSVAETQYF
j_gene: TRBJ2-7; d_gene: NA; v_gene: TRBV7-2; abundance: few; CDR3nt: TGTGCCAGCAGCCCCCAGAACCTCGTCGAGCAGTACTTC; CDR3aa: CASSPQNLVEQYF
j_gene: TRBJ2-1; d_gene: NA; v_gene: TRBV7-7; abundance: few; CDR3nt: TGTGCCAGCGGATCATTCGACAATGAGCAGTTCTTC; CDR3aa: CASGSFDNEQFF
j_gene: TRBJ2-3; d_gene: TRBD2; v_gene: TRBV7-9; abundance: NA; CDR3nt: TGTGCCAGCAGCTCTATCACCGGGACTAGCGGGGGGGCCAGGGATACGCAGTATTTT; CDR3aa: CASSSITGTSGGARDTQYF
j_gene: TRBJ1-6; d_gene: NA; v_gene: TRBV7-3; abundance: NA; CDR3nt: TGTGCCAGCAGCTTAGACAGAAACTCACCCCTCCACTTT; CDR3aa: CASSLDRNSPLHF
j_gene: TRBJ1-2; d_gene: TRBD1; v_gene: TRBV29-1; abundance: few; CDR3nt: TGCAGCGTTGCGGCACAGGGGAGGGGAAAAGGCTATGGCTACACCTTC; CDR3aa: CSVAAQGRGKGYGYTF
j_gene: TRBJ2-7; d_gene: NA; v_gene: TRBV18; abundance: NA; CDR3nt: TGTGCCAGCTCACCACAGGGTGCCGGGTACGAGCAGTACTTC; CDR3aa: CASSPQGAGYEQYF
j_gene: TRBJ2-3; d_gene: NA; v_gene: TRBV30; abundance: NA; CDR3nt: TGTGCCTGGTCCGGTGGGACAGATACGCAGTATTTT; CDR3aa: CAWSGGTDTQYF
j_gene: TRBJ1-4; d_gene: NA; v_gene: TRBV30; abundance: NA; CDR3nt: TGTGCCTGGAGTGCCCGGGGGAGGAATGAAAAACTGTTTTTT; CDR3aa: CAWSARGRNEKLFF
j_gene: TRBJ2-7; d_gene: NA; v_gene: TRBV5-4; abundance: NA; CDR3nt: TGTGCCAGCAGCTTGGCCGGTTCCTACGAGCAGTACTTC; CDR3aa: CASSLAGSYEQYF
j_gene: TRBJ2-7; d_gene: NA; v_gene: TRBV5-1; abundance: NA; CDR3nt: TGCGCCACCAGCTTGACGGCCCTGACAGGATCCTACGAGCAGTACTTC; CDR3aa: CATSLTALTGSYEQYF
j_gene: TRBJ2-6; d_gene: TRBD2; v_gene: TRBV18; abundance: NA; CDR3nt: TGTGCCAGCTCATCAACTAGCGGGGCTCTCTCTGGGGCCAACGTCCTGACTTTC; CDR3aa: CASSSTSGALSGANVLTF
j_gene: TRBJ2-5; d_gene: TRBD2; v_gene: TRBV5-1; abundance: NA; CDR3nt: TGCGCCAGCCGGGGGGGCCTCCAAGAGACCCAGTACTTC; CDR3aa: CASRGGLQETQYF
j_gene: TRBJ2-3; d_gene: NA; v_gene: TRBV5-1; abundance: NA; CDR3nt: TGCGCCAGCAGCTTCGGGAAAATCACAGATACGCAGTATTTT; CDR3aa: CASSFGKITDTQYF
j_gene: TRBJ2-3; d_gene: NA; v_gene: TRBV2; abundance: NA; CDR3nt: TGTGCCAGCAGTGAGGCAGCTTGGGGCAGGATAACAGATACGCAGTATTTT; CDR3aa: CASSEAAWGRITDTQYF
j_gene: TRBJ2-7; d_gene: NA; v_gene: TRBV10-3; abundance: few; CDR3nt: TGTGCCATCAGGGCGAGTCGCCACGAGCAGTACTTC; CDR3aa: CAIRASRHEQYF
j_gene: TRBJ1-2; d_gene: NA; v_gene: TRBV6-5; abundance: NA; CDR3nt: TGTGCCAGCAGTTCCAAAGGGGGAACCTGGTATGGCTACACCTTC; CDR3aa: CASSSKGGTWYGYTF
j_gene: TRBJ1-1; d_gene: NA; v_gene: TRBV5-6; abundance: NA; CDR3nt: TGTGCCAGCAGCTTGGTAGGTGAAGCTTTCTTT; CDR3aa: CASSLVGEAFF
j_gene: TRBJ2-3; d_gene: TRBD2; v_gene: TRBV13; abundance: NA; CDR3nt: TGTGCCAGCAGCTTGGCTAGCGGGACGGATACGCAGTATTTT; CDR3aa: CASSLASGTDTQYF
j_gene: TRBJ2-5; d_gene: NA; v_gene: TRBV5-1; abundance: NA; CDR3nt: TGCGCCAGCAGCCGTTACCTAGGGGAGGAGACCCAGTACTTC; CDR3aa: CASSRYLGEETQYF
j_gene: TRBJ2-5; d_gene: NA; v_gene: TRBV5-1; abundance: few; CDR3nt: TGCGCCAGCAGCTTGTCCGAGACCCAGTACTTC; CDR3aa: CASSLSETQYF